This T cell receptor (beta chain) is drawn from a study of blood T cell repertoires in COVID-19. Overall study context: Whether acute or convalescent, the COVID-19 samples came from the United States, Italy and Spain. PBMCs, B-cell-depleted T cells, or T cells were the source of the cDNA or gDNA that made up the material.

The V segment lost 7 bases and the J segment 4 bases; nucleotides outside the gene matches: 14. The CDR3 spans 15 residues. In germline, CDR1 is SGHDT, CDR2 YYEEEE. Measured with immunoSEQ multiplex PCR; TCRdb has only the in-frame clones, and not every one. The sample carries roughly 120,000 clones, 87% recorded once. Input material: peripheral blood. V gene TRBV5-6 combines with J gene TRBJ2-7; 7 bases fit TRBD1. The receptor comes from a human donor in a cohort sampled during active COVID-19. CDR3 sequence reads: CASLLQGVGGYEQYF. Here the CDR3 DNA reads TGTGCCAGCCTCCTTCAGGGGGTAGGCGGATACGAGCAGTACTTC.